Below are 28 T cell receptor beta chains sequenced from a single sample in a study of blood T cells in healthy people across ages (dated by TCRdb to 2013 to 2016). Library construction relied on 5' RACE. For sequencing, an Illumina HiSeq 2500 was employed. A second PCR of about 7 to 12 cycles was run with a J-beta primer mix and a sample-barcoded 5' primer. The public sequencing data were trimmed at Q25 with fastp and processed into clonotypes with MiXCR by TCRdb, which kept only in-frame beta chains. Each CDR3 protein gets just one entry, which takes the most common genes and DNA from the rows behind it. A total of around 900,000 distinct CDR3 sequences appear in this sample, 25% to 30% of them only once. The ten largest clonotypes hold around 16% of the sample. The sequenced sample was blood. Every receptor here comes from a woman aged 80 or over in good health.

The CDR3 region is CAWSMLAYNSPLHF. DNA for the CDR3: TGTGCCTGGAGTATGCTCGCCTATAATTCACCCCTCCACTTT. V usage is TRBV30 and J usage is TRBJ1-6; D not resolved. Trimming cost V 2 bases and J 2 bases, with 7 bases left between them. Germline CDR1 GTSNPN, CDR2 SVGIG (reference sequence). The CDR3 covers 14 residues.

This clonotype was seen at least ten times. CDR3 DNA sequence: TGCGCCAGCAGCTTGGGGGGGGCCCCCTTGGAGACGCAGTATTTT. It codes for CASSLGGAPLETQYF. V is TRBV5-1 and J is TRBJ2-3, with D perhaps TRBD1 or TRBD2 (6 bases each). Per germline, CDR1 SGHRS and CDR2 YFSETQ. Trimming removed 0 bases from V and 9 bases from J, with 17 bases in between. The CDR3 has 15 amino acids.

This clonotype was counted between two and nine times. The J gene is TRBJ1-5, the V gene TRBV7-2; TRBD1 might be the D (6 bases). CDR3 length: 15 residues. V lost 5 bases and J 6 bases, leaving 17 bases between the germline ends. Germline V gene lookup returns CDR1 SGHTA and CDR2 FQGNSA. The CDR3 protein is CASSPSGGAGQPQHF. Here the CDR3 DNA reads TGTGCCAGCAGCCCCTCGGGGGGGGCAGGTCAGCCCCAGCATTTT.

This clonotype occurred many times. V is TRBV5-1 and J is TRBJ1-4; D is uncertain. Germline V lookup: CDR1 SGHRS, CDR2 YFSETQ. Between the trimmed V and J ends, which lost 5 bases and 4 bases, there was a span of 9 bases. This CDR3 contains 13 residues. CDR3 coding DNA: TGCGCCAGCAGATTCGACAATAATGAAAAACTGTTTTTT. It yields the protein CASRFDNNEKLFF.

This clonotype occurred many times. This chain uses TRBV7-2 with TRBJ2-7; a weak D match, TRBD1 (5 bases). Looked up from germline, CDR1 is SGHTA and CDR2 is FQGNSA. V shed 5 bases and J shed 0 bases, with 14 bases lying between them. This CDR3 has 15 residues. This chain's CDR3 is CASSPMGRNSYEQYF. CDR3 DNA sequence: TGTGCCAGCAGCCCGATGGGGCGGAACTCCTACGAGCAGTACTTC.

Worth noting for this clonotype: A clone one base away is much larger, so this may be a read error. The rearrangement uses TRBV15 and TRBJ2-3, with D tentatively TRBD1 (6 bases). The CDR3 runs to 14 residues. Germline V gives CDR1 LNHNV, CDR2 YYDKDF (reference sequence). CDR3 region: CTTSGKEISGVQYF. The CDR3 region has the DNA TGTACCACCAGCGGTAAAGAGATATCAGGGGTGCAGTATTTT. Complete variable domain (other parts from reference TRBV15 and TRBJ2-3): DAMVIQNPRYQVTQFGKPVTLSCSQTLNHNVMYWYQQKSSQAPKLLFHYYDKDFNNEADTPDNFQSRRPNTSFCFLDIRSPGLGDTAMYLCTTSGKEISGVQYFGPGTRLTVL.

This clonotype was counted many times. The rearrangement links TRBV5-1 to TRBJ2-5; 10 bases agree with TRBD2. This CDR3 contains 16 residues. The germline gives CDR1 SGHRS, CDR2 YFSETQ. Trimming cost V 4 bases and J 1 base; bases outside gene matches: 7. The CDR3: CASSRRTSGSQETQYF. CDR3 in DNA: TGCGCCAGCAGCCGTCGGACTAGCGGATCCCAAGAGACCCAGTACTTC.

The chain combines TRBV5-6 with TRBJ1-1, with D possibly TRBD1 on 6 matching bases. Germline CDR1 SGHDT, CDR2 YYEEEE. The CDR3 covers 15 residues. The V end lost 6 bases, the J end lost 1 base, and 16 bases lay between the germline ends. DNA for the CDR3: TGTGCCAGCACCACCCCTGGACAGACGAACACTGAAGCTTTCTTT. It translates to CASTTPGQTNTEAFF.

This clonotype was recorded at least ten times. The chain recombines TRBV7-8 with TRBJ2-1; D possibly corresponds to TRBD1 (5 bases). With 5 bases removed from V and 3 bases from J, the gap between germline ends came to 14 bases. Germline values: CDR1 SGHVS, CDR2 FQNEAQ. The CDR3 extends over 15 amino acids. The CDR3 reads CASSLTEQDYNEQFF. The CDR3 DNA follows: TGTGCCAGCAGCCTTACTGAACAGGACTACAATGAGCAGTTCTTC.

This chain links TRBV7-2 with TRBJ2-4; TRBD2 is a possible D gene (6 bases). The end of the DNA is better explained by TRBJ2-5, so the J call may be wrong. Looked up from germline, CDR1 is SGHTA and CDR2 is FQGNSA. The CDR3 totals 12 residues. The CDR3 sequence is CASSSDGGTQYF. DNA of the CDR3: TGTGCCAGCAGCTCGGACGGGGGGACCCAGTACTTC.

This clonotype was seen a few times. The gene calls are TRBV7-3 and TRBJ1-2; TRBD1 matches at 12 bases. The germline CDR1 and CDR2 sequences are SGHTA and FQGTGA. Germline trimming cut 5 bases from V and 11 bases from J; bases unmatched to any gene: 9. This CDR3 is 14 amino acids long. The CDR3: CASSPGTGGSAYTF. The CDR3 nucleotides are TGTGCCAGCAGCCCCGGGACAGGGGGCTCTGCTTACACCTTC. Combining the CDR3 with reference TRBV7-3 and TRBJ1-2 gives the whole variable domain GAGVSQTPSNKVTEKGKYVELRCDPISGHTALYWYRQSLGQGPEFLIYFQGTGAADDSGLPNDRFFAVRPEGSVSTLKIQRTERGDSAVYLCASSPGTGGSAYTFGSGTRLTVV.

This rearrangement joins TRBV2 to TRBJ2-2, with 9 positions matching TRBD1. The ends lost 8 bases at V and 1 base at J; junction bases unmatched: 5. The length of the CDR3 is 15 residues. Germline assignment: CDR1 SNHLY and CDR2 FYNNEI. CDR3: CASLAGQGNTGELFF. The CDR3 nucleotides read TGTGCCAGCCTGGCGGGACAGGGGAACACCGGGGAGCTGTTTTTT.

This clonotype appeared many times. The rearrangement uses TRBV6-5 and TRBJ2-5; 8 bases line up with TRBD1. This CDR3 comprises 15 residues. The germline gives CDR1 MNHEY, CDR2 SVGAGI. V was clipped by 5 bases and J by 6 bases; unmatched bases: 11. CDR3 loop: CASSPPGGAGKTQYF. The CDR3 DNA follows: TGTGCCAGCAGTCCCCCAGGGGGCGCCGGGAAGACCCAGTACTTC.

The CDR3 reads CASSAGTGGGYEQYF. Written as DNA, the CDR3 is TGTGCCAGCAGCGCGGGGACAGGGGGGGGCTACGAGCAGTACTTC. This chain uses TRBV7-2 with TRBJ2-5, with 11 positions matching TRBD1. With the DNA end fitting TRBJ2-7 better, the J assignment may be wrong. CDR3 length: 15 residues. CDR1 and CDR2 from the germline V gene are SGHTA and FQGNSA.

About this clonotype: Just one base apart from a much larger clone, this may be a read error. CDR3 protein: CASSLDGRGAPRYNEQYF. Written as DNA, the CDR3 is TGTGCCAGCAGCTTAGATGGGAGGGGGGCCCCGAGGTACAATGAGCAGTACTTC. V and J are TRBV11-2 and TRBJ2-1; possible D gene TRBD2, 7 bases. TRBJ2-7 matches the DNA end more closely, so the J call is doubtful. From germline, CDR1 is SGHAT and CDR2 FQNNGV. The CDR3 length is 18 residues.

This clonotype was found many times. The chain couples TRBV7-2 to TRBJ2-7; 9 bases fit TRBD1. Germline lookup yields CDR1 SGHTA and CDR2 FQGNSA. The CDR3 has 15 residues. The V gene end was trimmed by 5 bases and the J gene end by 4 bases; junction bases not matched to a gene: 9. The CDR3: CASSPTAGQGYEQYF. DNA for the CDR3: TGTGCCAGCAGCCCGACCGCGGGACAGGGTTACGAGCAGTACTTC. Drawing the rest from reference TRBV7-2 and TRBJ2-7, the complete variable domain is GAGVSQSPSNKVTEKGKDVELRCDPISGHTALYWYRQSLGQGLEFLIYFQGNSAPDKSGLPSDRFSAERTGGSVSTLTIQRTQQEDSAVYLCASSPTAGQGYEQYFGPGTRLTVT.

There are a few counts of this clonotype. The chain links TRBV5-1 to TRBJ2-3; 11 bases agree with TRBD2. J was trimmed by 6 bases and V by 1 base; bases with no gene match: 4. In germline, CDR1 is SGHRS, CDR2 YFSETQ. This CDR3 comprises 15 residues. The CDR3 nucleotides read TGCGCCAGCAGCTTGACTAGCGGGGGTGGGGATACGCAGTATTTT. It yields the protein CASSLTSGGGDTQYF. Variable domain in full (rest from reference TRBV5-1 and TRBJ2-3): KAGVTQTPRYLIKTRGQQVTLSCSPISGHRSVSWYQQTPGQGLQFLFEYFSETQRNKGNFPGRFSGRQFSNSRSEMNVSTLELGDSALYLCASSLTSGGGDTQYFGPGTRLTVL.

Concerning this clonotype: At one end, the junction sequence differs from germline, possibly due to a read error. The CDR3 sequence: CASSWTSRSSCNEQFF. CDR3 coding DNA: TGTGCCAGCAGCTGGACTAGCCGGAGCTCCTGCAATGAGCAGTTCTTC. This rearrangement joins TRBV6-5 to TRBJ2-1; 8 bases fit TRBD2. Germline CDR1 and CDR2: MNHEY and SVGAGI. The CDR3 contains 16 residues.

This clonotype occurred many times. The rearrangement links TRBV7-2 to TRBJ2-3, with 7 bases that match TRBD2. V lost 1 base to trimming and J lost 1 base; unmatched junction nucleotides: 8. Germline V CDR1 and CDR2: SGHTA, FQGNSA. CDR3 size: 17 residues. The CDR3 DNA sequence: TGTGCCAGCAGCTTAGTGGGACTACCCTTGGGCACAGATACGCAGTATTTT. Translation gives CASSLVGLPLGTDTQYF.

This clonotype has a count of ten or more. The rearrangement joins TRBV5-8 to TRBJ2-7, with D perhaps being TRBD1 or TRBD2 (5 bases each). Germline CDR1 and CDR2: SGHTS and YDEGEE. The CDR3 is 15 residues long. V lost 4 bases and J 4 bases, leaving 18 bases between the germline ends. The CDR3 DNA is TGTGCCAGCAGCCCAAGGACGGGACCACCTTACGAGCAGTACTTC. It is translated as CASSPRTGPPYEQYF.

The chain combines TRBV5-4 with TRBJ2-3; D unclear. The ends were cut back, 7 bases at V and 2 bases at J, with 20 bases in the middle. The CDR3 covers 16 residues. CDR1 is SGHNT, CDR2 YYREEE, per germline (reference sequence). This CDR3 reads CASLSWSLRDTDTQYF. The CDR3 DNA sequence: TGTGCCAGCCTCAGTTGGAGCCTTAGAGACACAGATACGCAGTATTTT.

The chain joins TRBV7-2 to TRBJ2-3; 10 positions agree with TRBD2. Germline-derived CDR1 and CDR2 are SGHTA and FQGNSA. After removal of 5 bases from V and 9 bases from J, the junction contained 14 bases not matched to a gene. This CDR3 contains 16 residues. CDR3 sequence reads: CASSIPERGGQDTQYF. In nucleotides, the CDR3 is TGTGCCAGCAGCATCCCCGAGCGGGGGGGCCAAGACACGCAGTATTTT.

This clonotype was found many times. This chain uses TRBV24-1 with TRBJ2-7; 7 bases agree with TRBD1. V was pared by 1 base and J by 12 bases, with 5 bases of the junction left unmatched. The CDR3 consists of 12 residues. Germline-derived CDR1 and CDR2 are KGHDR and SFDVKD. CDR3 bases: TGTGCCACCAGTGATTTTAAGGGACAGTCGTACTTC. Amino acids: CATSDFKGQSYF.

Points on this clonotype: A read error may produce the germline difference seen at one junction end. J is TRBJ2-5 and V is TRBV6-6, with TRBD2 matching 9 bases. The CDR3 has 16 amino acids. The germline gives CDR1 MNHNY, CDR2 SVGAGI (reference sequence). In DNA form, the CDR3 reads TGTGCCAGCAATTACTTAGCGGGGGCTTTCCAAGAGACCCAGTACTTC. Its protein is CASNYLAGAFQETQYF.

This clonotype was counted ten times or more. This chain links TRBV6-6 with TRBJ1-5; D gene unclear. The germline V and J ends were trimmed by 8 bases and 6 bases, with 5 bases remaining between them. This CDR3 contains 10 residues. CDR1 is MNHNY, CDR2 SVGAGI, per germline (reference sequence). The CDR3 DNA sequence: TGTGCCAGCGGTACTCAGCCCCAGCATTTT. It translates to CASGTQPQHF.

This clonotype was counted at least ten times. A clone one base away is much larger, so this may be a read error. The rearrangement links TRBV20-1 to TRBJ2-7; a weak D match, TRBD1 (6 bases). This CDR3 is built from 11 residues. Germline CDR1 and CDR2: DFQATT and SNEGSKA (reference sequence). V lost 7 bases to trimming and J lost 7 bases, with 14 bases between them. This CDR3 is CSGTVYNEQYF. CDR3 DNA sequence: TGCAGTGGGACAGTCTACAATGAGCAGTACTTC.

V gene TRBV5-6 combines with J gene TRBJ2-4; a weak D match, TRBD1 (6 bases). Trimming shortened V by 6 bases and J by 3 bases, and 13 bases separated the two germline ends. CDR1 is SGHDT and CDR2 is YYEEEE in the germline V gene. The CDR3 is 14 amino acids. CDR3 sequence: CASMGQGSKNIQYF. The CDR3 DNA sequence: TGTGCCAGCATGGGGCAGGGGAGCAAAAACATTCAGTACTTC.

A remark on this clonotype: A junction boundary mismatches the germline segment, possibly from a read error. This chain joins TRBV12-3 or TRBV12-4 and TRBJ2-7; D tentatively reads TRBD1 or TRBD2 (5 bases each). CDR3 size: 14 residues. This chain's CDR3 is CASNPSGRPYKQYF. As DNA, the CDR3 is TGTGCCAGCAATCCCTCGGGACGCCCCTACAAGCAGTACTTC.